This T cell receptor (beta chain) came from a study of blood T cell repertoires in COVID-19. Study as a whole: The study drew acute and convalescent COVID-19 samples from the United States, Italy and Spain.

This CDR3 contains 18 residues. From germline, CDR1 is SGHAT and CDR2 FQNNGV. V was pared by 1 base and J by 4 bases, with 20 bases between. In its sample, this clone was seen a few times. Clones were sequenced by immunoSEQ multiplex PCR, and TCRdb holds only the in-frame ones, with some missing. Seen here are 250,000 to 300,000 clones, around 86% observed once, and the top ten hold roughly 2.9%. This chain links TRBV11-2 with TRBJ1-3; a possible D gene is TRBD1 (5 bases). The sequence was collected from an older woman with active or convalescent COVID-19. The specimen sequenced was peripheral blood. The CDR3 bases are TGTGCCAGCAGCTTAGCCCGGGACTCTACCTTCCGGGGAAACACCATATATTTT. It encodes CASSLARDSTFRGNTIYF.